This TCR beta chain was captured in a study of blood T cell repertoires in COVID-19. The germline V gene has CDR1 SGHNT and CDR2 YYREEE (reference sequence). V lost 1 base, J lost 3 bases, and 11 bases lay in between. CDR3 length: 14 residues. This clone was seen more than once but under ten times. The protocol was immunoSEQ multiplex PCR, while the TCRdb copy is restricted to in-frame clones and leaves out a portion. The sample includes around 73,000 clones, about 80% of them seen just once. This clonotype was obtained from a human donor in a cohort sampled during active COVID-19. What was sequenced was peripheral blood. This chain uses TRBV5-4 with TRBJ2-7; possibly TRBD2 for D (6 bases). CDR3 in DNA: TGTGCCAGCAGCTTGAACGCGGGGAACTACGAGCAGTACTTC. The encoded protein is CASSLNAGNYEQYF.